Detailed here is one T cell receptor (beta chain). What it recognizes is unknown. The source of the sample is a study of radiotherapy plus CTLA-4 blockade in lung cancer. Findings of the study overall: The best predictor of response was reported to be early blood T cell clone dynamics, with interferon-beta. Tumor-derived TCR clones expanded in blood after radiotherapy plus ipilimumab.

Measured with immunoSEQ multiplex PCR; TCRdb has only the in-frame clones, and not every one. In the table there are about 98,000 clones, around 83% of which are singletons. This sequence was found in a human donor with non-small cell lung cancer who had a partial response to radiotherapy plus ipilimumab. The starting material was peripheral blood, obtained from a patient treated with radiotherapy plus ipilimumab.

The CDR3 sequence: CATSSRSGANVLTF. CDR3 nucleotide sequence: TGTGCCACCAGTAGTCGCTCTGGGGCCAACGTCCTGACTTTC. V is TRBV7-8 and J is TRBJ2-6; D is undetermined. The CDR3 is made up of 14 amino acids. Per germline, CDR1 SGHVS and CDR2 FQNEAQ. V was clipped by 10 bases and J by 0 bases, with 10 bases between them.